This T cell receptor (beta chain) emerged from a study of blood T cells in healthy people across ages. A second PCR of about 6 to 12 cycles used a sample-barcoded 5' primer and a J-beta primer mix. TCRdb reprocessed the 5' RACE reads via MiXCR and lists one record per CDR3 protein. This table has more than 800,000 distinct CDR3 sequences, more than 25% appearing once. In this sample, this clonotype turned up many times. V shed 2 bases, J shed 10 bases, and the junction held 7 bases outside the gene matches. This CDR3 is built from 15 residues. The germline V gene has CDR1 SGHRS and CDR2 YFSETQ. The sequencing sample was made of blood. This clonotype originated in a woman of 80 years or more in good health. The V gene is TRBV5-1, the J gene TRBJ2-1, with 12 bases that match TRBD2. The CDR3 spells CASSLGTGTSGEQFF. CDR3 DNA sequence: TGCGCCAGCAGCTTAGGGACTGGGACTAGCGGGGAGCAGTTCTTC. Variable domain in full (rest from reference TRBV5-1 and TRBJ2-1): KAGVTQTPRYLIKTRGQQVTLSCSPISGHRSVSWYQQTPGQGLQFLFEYFSETQRNKGNFPGRFSGRQFSNSRSEMNVSTLELGDSALYLCASSLGTGTSGEQFFGPGTRLTVL.